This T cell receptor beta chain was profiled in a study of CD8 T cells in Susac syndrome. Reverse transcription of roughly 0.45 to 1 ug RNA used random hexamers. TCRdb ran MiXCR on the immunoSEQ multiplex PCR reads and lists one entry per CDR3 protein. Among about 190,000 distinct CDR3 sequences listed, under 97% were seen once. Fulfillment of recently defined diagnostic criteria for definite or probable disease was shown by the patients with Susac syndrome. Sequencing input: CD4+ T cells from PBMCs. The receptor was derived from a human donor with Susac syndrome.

CDR3 loop: CASSGAKRDQPQHF. The CDR3, as DNA: TGTGCCAGCTCAGGGGCCAAGAGGGATCAGCCCCAGCATTTT. This chain joins TRBV18 and TRBJ1-5, with TRBD1 as a possible D gene (5 bases). CDR3 length equals 14 residues. Germline V gives CDR1 KGHSH, CDR2 LQKENI. V shed 5 bases and J shed 5 bases, with 13 bases lying between them.